Sequencing of this TCR beta chain was carried out in a study of blood T cell repertoires in COVID-19. Study-wide background: Acute-phase and convalescent COVID-19 samples originated in the United States, Italy and Spain.

Per the original methods: Amplifying reference gene primers gave estimates of nucleated cell counts. Libraries were prepared by immunoSEQ multiplex PCR; TCRdb keeps only in-frame clonotypes and omits some of them. V, J and clone size derive from that table, while D and trimming were established from the DNA sequence. Of approximately 70,000 clones listed, about 70% are singletons. Trimming pared 4 bases from V and 1 base from J, leaving 11 bases between. Germline CDR1 SGHRS, CDR2 YFSETQ. The CDR3 runs to 14 residues. The specimen was peripheral blood. The gene calls are TRBV5-1 and TRBJ1-1; D gene ambiguous. This receptor was obtained from a woman in her 70s with acute or convalescent COVID-19. The CDR3: CASSAGLQNTEAFF. The CDR3 bases are TGCGCCAGCAGCGCAGGTTTGCAGAACACTGAAGCTTTCTTT.